This T cell receptor beta chain is drawn from a study of cytomegalovirus exposure and HLA in healthy donors. Concerning this clone: Its specificity is not known.

The PCR was carried out with 60 Vbeta primers and 13 Jbeta primers. Measured with immunoSEQ multiplex PCR; TCRdb has only the in-frame clones, and not every one. The sample comprises approximately 100,000 clones, roughly 80% of which are singletons, and 3.5% to 5% rests with the top ten. General observations from the study: HLA-A and HLA-B allele assignments for most subjects were reportedly predicted accurately using TCR beta sequences.

Source material: PBMCs. This sequence originates from a man in his forties in good health and CMV-seronegative.

The CDR3 bases are TGTGCCAGCAGCTTTCCAGCGGGGGATGAGCAGTTCTTC. It is translated as CASSFPAGDEQFF. J is TRBJ2-1 and V is TRBV7-6; TRBD2 aligns across 8 bases. V was pared by 3 bases and J by 8 bases, with 3 bases of the junction left unmatched. Per the germline V gene, CDR1 is SGHVS and CDR2 is FNYEAQ. This CDR3 has 13 residues.